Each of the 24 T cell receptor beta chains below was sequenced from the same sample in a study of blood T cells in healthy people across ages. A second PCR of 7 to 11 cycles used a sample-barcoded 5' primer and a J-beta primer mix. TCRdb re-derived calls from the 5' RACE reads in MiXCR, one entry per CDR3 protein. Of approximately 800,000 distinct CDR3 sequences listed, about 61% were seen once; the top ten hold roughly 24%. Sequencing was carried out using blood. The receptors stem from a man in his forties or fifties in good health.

For the CDR3, the DNA is TGTGCCAGCGGCGACAGGGGAAATAGGTCACCCCTCCACTTT. It specifies CASGDRGNRSPLHF. The chain couples TRBV3-1 to TRBJ1-6, with 8 bases identical to TRBD1. CDR3 length equals 14 residues. Germline V gene lookup returns CDR1 LGHDT and CDR2 YNNKEL (reference sequence). Trimming took 8 bases from V and 10 from J; bases not matched to a gene: 10.

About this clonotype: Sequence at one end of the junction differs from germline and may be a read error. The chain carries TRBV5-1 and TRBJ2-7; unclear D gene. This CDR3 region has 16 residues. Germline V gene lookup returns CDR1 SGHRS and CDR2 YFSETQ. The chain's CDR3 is CVSSFSGTELSYEQYF. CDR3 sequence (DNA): TGCGTCAGCAGCTTTTCCGGTACAGAACTCTCCTACGAGCAGTACTTC.

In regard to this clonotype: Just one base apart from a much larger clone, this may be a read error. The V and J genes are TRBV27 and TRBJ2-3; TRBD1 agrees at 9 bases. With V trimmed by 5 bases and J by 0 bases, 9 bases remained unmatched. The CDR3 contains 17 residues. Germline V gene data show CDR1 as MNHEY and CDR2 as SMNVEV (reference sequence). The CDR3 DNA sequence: TGTGCCAGCAGTCCCCTTCGGGGGACAGGGAGCACAGATACGCAGTATTTT. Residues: CASSPLRGTGSTDTQYF.

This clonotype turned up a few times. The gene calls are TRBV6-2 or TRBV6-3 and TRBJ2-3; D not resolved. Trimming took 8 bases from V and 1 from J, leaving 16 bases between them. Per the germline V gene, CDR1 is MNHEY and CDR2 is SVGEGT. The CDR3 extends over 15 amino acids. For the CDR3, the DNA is TGTGCCAGCGGAGCACCGAAGGATGGCACAGATACGCAGTATTTT. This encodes CASGAPKDGTDTQYF.

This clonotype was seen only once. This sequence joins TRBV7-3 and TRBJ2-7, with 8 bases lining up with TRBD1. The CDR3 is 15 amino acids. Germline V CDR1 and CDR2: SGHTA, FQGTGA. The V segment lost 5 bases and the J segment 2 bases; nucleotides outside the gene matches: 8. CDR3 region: CASSLMTGEAYEQYF. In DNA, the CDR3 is TGTGCCAGCAGCCTAATGACAGGGGAGGCCTACGAGCAGTACTTC.

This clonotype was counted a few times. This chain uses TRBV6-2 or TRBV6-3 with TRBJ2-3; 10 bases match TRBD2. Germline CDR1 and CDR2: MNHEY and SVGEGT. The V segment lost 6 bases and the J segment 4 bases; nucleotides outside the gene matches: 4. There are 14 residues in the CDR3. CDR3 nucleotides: TGTGCCAGCAGGCTAGCGGGAGTGCCAGATACGCAGTATTTT. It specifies CASRLAGVPDTQYF.

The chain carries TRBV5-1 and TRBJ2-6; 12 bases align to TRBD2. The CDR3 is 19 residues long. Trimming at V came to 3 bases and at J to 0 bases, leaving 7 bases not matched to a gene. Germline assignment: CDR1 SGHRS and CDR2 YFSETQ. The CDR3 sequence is CASSYFTSGGRSGANVLTF. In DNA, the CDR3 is TGCGCCAGCAGCTACTTTACTAGCGGGGGGCGCTCTGGGGCCAACGTCCTGACTTTC.

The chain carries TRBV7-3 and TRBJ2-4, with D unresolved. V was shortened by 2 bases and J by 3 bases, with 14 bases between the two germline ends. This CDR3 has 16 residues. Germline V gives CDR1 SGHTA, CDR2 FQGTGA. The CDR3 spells CASSLFPRRNKNIQYF. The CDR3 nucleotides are TGTGCCAGCAGCTTATTTCCCCGGCGGAACAAAAACATTCAGTACTTC. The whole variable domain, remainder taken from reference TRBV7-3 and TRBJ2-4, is GAGVSQTPSNKVTEKGKYVELRCDPISGHTALYWYRQSLGQGPEFLIYFQGTGAADDSGLPNDRFFAVRPEGSVSTLKIQRTERGDSAVYLCASSLFPRRNKNIQYFGAGTRLSVL.

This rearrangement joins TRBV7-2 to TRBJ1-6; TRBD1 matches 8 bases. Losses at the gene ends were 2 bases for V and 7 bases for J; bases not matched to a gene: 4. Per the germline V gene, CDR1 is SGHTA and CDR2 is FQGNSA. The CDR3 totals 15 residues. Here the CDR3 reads CASSLQGAANSPLHF. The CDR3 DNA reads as TGTGCCAGCAGCTTACAGGGGGCGGCGAATTCACCCCTCCACTTT. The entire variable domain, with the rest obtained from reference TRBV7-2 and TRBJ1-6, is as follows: GAGVSQSPSNKVTEKGKDVELRCDPISGHTALYWYRQSLGQGLEFLIYFQGNSAPDKSGLPSDRFSAERTGGSVSTLTIQRTQQEDSAVYLCASSLQGAANSPLHFGNGTRLTVT.

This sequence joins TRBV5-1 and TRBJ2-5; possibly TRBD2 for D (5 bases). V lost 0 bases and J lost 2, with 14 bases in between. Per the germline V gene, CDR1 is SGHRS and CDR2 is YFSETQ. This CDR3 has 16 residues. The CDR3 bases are TGCGCCAGCAGCTTGGCCAGCGGCAGCTGGCAAGAGACCCAGTACTTC. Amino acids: CASSLASGSWQETQYF.

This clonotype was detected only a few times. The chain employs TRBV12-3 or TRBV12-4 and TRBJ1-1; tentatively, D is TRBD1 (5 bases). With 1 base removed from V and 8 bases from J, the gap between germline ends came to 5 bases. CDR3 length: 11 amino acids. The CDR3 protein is CASSLEGEAFF. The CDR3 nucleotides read TGTGCCAGCAGTTTAGAGGGGGAAGCTTTCTTT.

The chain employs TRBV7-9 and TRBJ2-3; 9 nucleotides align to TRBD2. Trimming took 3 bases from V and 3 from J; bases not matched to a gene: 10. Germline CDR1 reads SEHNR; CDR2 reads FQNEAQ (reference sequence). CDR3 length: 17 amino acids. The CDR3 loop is CASSFLKTSGFTDTQYF. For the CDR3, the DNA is TGTGCCAGCAGCTTCCTAAAGACTAGCGGTTTTACAGATACGCAGTATTTT. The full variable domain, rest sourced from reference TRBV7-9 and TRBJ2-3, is DTGVSQNPRHKITKRGQNVTFRCDPISEHNRLYWYRQTLGQGPEFLTYFQNEAQLEKSRLLSDRFSAERPKGSFSTLEIQRTEQGDSAMYLCASSFLKTSGFTDTQYFGPGTRLTVL.

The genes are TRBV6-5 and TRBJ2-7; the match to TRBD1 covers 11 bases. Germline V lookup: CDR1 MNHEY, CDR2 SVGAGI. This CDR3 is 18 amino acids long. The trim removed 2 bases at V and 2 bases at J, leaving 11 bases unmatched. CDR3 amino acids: CASSYTNLPGQGAYEQYF. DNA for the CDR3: TGTGCCAGCAGTTACACCAATTTGCCGGGACAGGGGGCCTACGAGCAGTACTTC.

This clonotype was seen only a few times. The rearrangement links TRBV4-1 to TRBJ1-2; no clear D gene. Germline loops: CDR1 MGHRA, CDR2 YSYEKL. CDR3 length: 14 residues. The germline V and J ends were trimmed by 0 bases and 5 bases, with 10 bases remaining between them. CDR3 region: CASSQDPDGYGYTF. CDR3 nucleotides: TGCGCCAGCAGCCAAGATCCCGACGGGTATGGCTACACCTTC.

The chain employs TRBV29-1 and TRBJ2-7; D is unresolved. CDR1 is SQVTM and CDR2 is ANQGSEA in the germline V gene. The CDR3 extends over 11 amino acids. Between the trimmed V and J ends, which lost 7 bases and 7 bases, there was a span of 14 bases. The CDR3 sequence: CSGATYNEQYF. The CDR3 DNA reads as TGCAGCGGAGCAACCTACAATGAGCAGTACTTC.

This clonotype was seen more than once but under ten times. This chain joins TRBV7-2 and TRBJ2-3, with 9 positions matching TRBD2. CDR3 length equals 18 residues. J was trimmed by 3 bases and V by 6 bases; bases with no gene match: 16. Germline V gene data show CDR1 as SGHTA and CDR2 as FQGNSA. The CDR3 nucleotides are TGTGCCAGCAGGCAGACTAGCGGAGGGAGTAGACCTACAGATACGCAGTATTTT. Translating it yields CASRQTSGGSRPTDTQYF.

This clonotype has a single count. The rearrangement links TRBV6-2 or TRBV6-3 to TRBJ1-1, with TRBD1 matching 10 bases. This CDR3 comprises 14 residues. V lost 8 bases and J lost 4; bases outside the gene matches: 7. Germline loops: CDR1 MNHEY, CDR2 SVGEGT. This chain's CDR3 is CASGDRGGGTEAFF. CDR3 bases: TGTGCCAGCGGGGACAGGGGTGGTGGCACTGAAGCTTTCTTT.

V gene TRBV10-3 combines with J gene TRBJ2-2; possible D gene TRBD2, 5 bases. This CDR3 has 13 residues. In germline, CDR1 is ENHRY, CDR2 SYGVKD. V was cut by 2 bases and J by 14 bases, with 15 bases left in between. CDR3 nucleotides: TGTGCCATCAGTGAGGAAACTAGAACCGACCTGTTTTTT. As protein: CAISEETRTDLFF.

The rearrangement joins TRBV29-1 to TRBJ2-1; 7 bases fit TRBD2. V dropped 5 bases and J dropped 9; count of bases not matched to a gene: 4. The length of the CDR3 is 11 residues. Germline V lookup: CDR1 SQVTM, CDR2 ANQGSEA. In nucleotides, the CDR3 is TGCAGCGTTCTAGCGGACCGTGAGCAGTTCTTC. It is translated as CSVLADREQFF.

The CDR3, as DNA: TGTGCCAGCAGCTTACCAGGGTTACCCTCCTACGAGCAGTACTTC. Encoded protein: CASSLPGLPSYEQYF. This chain connects TRBV7-9 to TRBJ2-7; possibly TRBD1 for D (5 bases). V lost 2 bases, J lost 0 bases, and 11 bases lay in between. CDR3 size: 15 residues. Germline CDR1 and CDR2: SEHNR and FQNEAQ (reference sequence). The variable domain in full, completed from reference TRBV7-9 and TRBJ2-7, reads DTGVSQNPRHKITKRGQNVTFRCDPISEHNRLYWYRQTLGQGPEFLTYFQNEAQLEKSRLLSDRFSAERPKGSFSTLEIQRTEQGDSAMYLCASSLPGLPSYEQYFGPGTRLTVT.

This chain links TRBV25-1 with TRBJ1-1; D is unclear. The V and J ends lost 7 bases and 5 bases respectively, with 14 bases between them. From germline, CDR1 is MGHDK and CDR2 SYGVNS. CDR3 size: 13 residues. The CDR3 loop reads CASMSAEWTEAFF. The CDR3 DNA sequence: TGTGCCAGCATGTCCGCTGAGTGGACTGAAGCTTTCTTT. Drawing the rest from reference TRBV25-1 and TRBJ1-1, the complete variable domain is EADIYQTPRYLVIGTGKKITLECSQTMGHDKMYWYQQDPGMELHLIHYSYGVNSTEKGDLSSESTVSRIRTEHFPLTLESARPSHTSQYLCASMSAEWTEAFFGQGTRLTVV.

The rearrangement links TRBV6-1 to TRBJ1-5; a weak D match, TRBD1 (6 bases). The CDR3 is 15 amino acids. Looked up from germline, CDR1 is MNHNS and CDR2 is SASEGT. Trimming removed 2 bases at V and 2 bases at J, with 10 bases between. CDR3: CASSENRAGNQPQHF. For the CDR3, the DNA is TGTGCCAGCAGTGAAAACAGGGCAGGCAATCAGCCCCAGCATTTT.

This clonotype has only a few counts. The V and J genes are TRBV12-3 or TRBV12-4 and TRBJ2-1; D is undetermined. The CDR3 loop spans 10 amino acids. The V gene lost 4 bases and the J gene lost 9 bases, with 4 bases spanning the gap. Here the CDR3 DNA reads TGTGCCAGCAGTTCCGCTGAGCAGTTCTTC. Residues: CASSSAEQFF.

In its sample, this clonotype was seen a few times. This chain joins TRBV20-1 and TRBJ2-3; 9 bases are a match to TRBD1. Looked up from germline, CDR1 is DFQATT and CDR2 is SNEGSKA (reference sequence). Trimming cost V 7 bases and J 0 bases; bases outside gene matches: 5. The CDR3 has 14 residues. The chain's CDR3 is CSEGQGTSTDTQYF. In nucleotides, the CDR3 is TGCAGTGAAGGACAGGGGACTAGCACAGATACGCAGTATTTT.